A selection of T cell receptor beta chains follows, all from one sample in a study of control samples from healthy donors and cancer patients. Method: immunoSEQ multiplex PCR; TCRdb's copy keeps in-frame clones and lacks some. The sample yields under 150,000 clones, roughly 86% seen once. Sequences were obtained from PBMCs. The source is a man aged 50 or older with head and neck cancer. CDR3s leave out the opening cysteine and the closing phenylalanine or tryptophan. A D gene is named only where the DNA matches it firmly.

v_call,j_call,d_call,cdr3_aa
TRBV7-2,TRBJ2-1,.,ASNQEWGTVYNEQF
TRBV3-1/TRBV3-2,TRBJ2-2,.,ASSQGGGTGELF
TRBV19,TRBJ2-1,.,ASRMAANNEQF
TRBV19,TRBJ2-3,.,ASSSGLRTDTQY
TRBV11-2,TRBJ2-7,TRBD1,ASSTGEGTGTYEQY
TRBV6-5,TRBJ2-3,TRBD2,ASKGLATDTQY
TRBV19,TRBJ2-2,.,ASSPEQAGELF
TRBV10-2,TRBJ1-4,TRBD1,ASTQGEGEKLF
TRBV10-1,TRBJ2-1,TRBD2,ASSPAGGPYNEQF
TRBV2,TRBJ2-3,.,ASSDVPLGTQY
TRBV18,TRBJ2-7,.,ASSPPGVGYEQY
TRBV9,TRBJ2-3,TRBD2,ASSSRGTSGGTDTQY
TRBV13,TRBJ1-2,TRBD1,ASSLGTGNYGYT
TRBV11-3,TRBJ2-1,.,ASSLGFGAGPKGVGEQF
TRBV30,TRBJ1-6,.,AWSGPSPLH
TRBV12-3/TRBV12-4,TRBJ1-6,.,ASSRTDSPLH
TRBV9,TRBJ2-5,.,ASSFQETQY
TRBV27,TRBJ2-7,.,ASRDSLSPYEQY
TRBV2,TRBJ2-5,TRBD2,ASRFSPGRAGETQY
TRBV7-8,TRBJ2-2,TRBD1,ASSPQTGQYTGELF
TRBV19,TRBJ2-2,.,ASSIEEWSGELF
TRBV10-3,TRBJ1-2,.,AISGGLGDYGYT
TRBV7-9,TRBJ2-7,.,ASSFMTGTYEQY
TRBV6-5,TRBJ2-5,.,ASSGDQETQY
TRBV28,TRBJ1-2,.,ASSLQNYGYT
TRBV6-5,TRBJ2-3,.,ASSYSRIGKEGTQY
TRBV7-5,TRBJ2-7,.,VRSFRDIYEQY
TRBV7-6,TRBJ2-1,.,ASSLSNEQF
TRBV6-5,TRBJ2-7,.,ASSARSYEQY
TRBV15,TRBJ2-2,TRBD2,ATSEFPGTSGSTLNTGELF
TRBV27,TRBJ2-7,.,ASSPGDSSYEQY
TRBV28,TRBJ2-5,.,ASSFRVGQETQY
TRBV21-1,TRBJ1-1,.,AGKKGCTF
TRBV6-2/TRBV6-3,TRBJ2-1,.,ASSYDRYNEQF
TRBV24-1,TRBJ2-5,TRBD1,ATSDSRQGIQETQY
TRBV10-3,TRBJ1-5,.,AISDPSTGSRGQPQH
TRBV3-1/TRBV3-2,TRBJ2-7,TRBD1,ASSPQQGIDEQY
TRBV7-9,TRBJ1-3,.,ASSLGSGNTIY
TRBV6-5,TRBJ2-7,.,ASKGDKETYEQY
TRBV6-5,TRBJ1-1,.,ASFSVGSDTEAF
TRBV27,TRBJ2-2,.,ASRDHNTGELF
TRBV10-1,TRBJ2-1,TRBD2,ASSAGLAGGPAF
TRBV11-3,TRBJ2-3,.,ASSATRGTDTQY
TRBV2,TRBJ1-3,TRBD1,ASSEPGGYSGNTIY
TRBV18,TRBJ1-1,.,ASSTYLQNTEAF
TRBV3-1/TRBV3-2,TRBJ2-7,.,ASSPSAGGQQY
TRBV12-3/TRBV12-4,TRBJ1-3,.,ASSSEVGNTIY
TRBV7-3,TRBJ2-1,.,ASSMVRGEQF
TRBV5-6,TRBJ1-1,.,ASSLYLGMNTEAF
TRBV19,TRBJ1-1,.,ASIINTAGTEAF
TRBV27,TRBJ1-4,.,ASSTQEEEKLF
TRBV30,TRBJ2-7,.,AWSVVITGEGEQY
TRBV3-1/TRBV3-2,TRBJ2-5,.,ASSSREVEIETQY
TRBV4-1,TRBJ2-1,TRBD1,ASTSFGEGQPSYNEQF
TRBV14,TRBJ1-1,.,ASSITMNTEAF
TRBV3-1/TRBV3-2,TRBJ1-4,.,ASSQSGGANEKLF
TRBV28,TRBJ1-5,TRBD1,ASSLRDRGLDQPQH
TRBV5-6,TRBJ1-4,TRBD1,ASSLGGGGQKLF
TRBV28,TRBJ1-5,.,ASSSRGVSNQPQH
TRBV6-1,TRBJ2-5,TRBD2,ASSELAGGPQETQY